What follows are 5 T cell receptor beta chains derived from one specimen sequenced in a study of blood T cell repertoires in COVID-19 (dated by TCRdb to the early 2020s). The method was the immunoSEQ multiplex PCR assay. Held by TCRdb, this immuneACCESS table contains in-frame sequences only and omits some clones. Under half of the omission traces to an unresolved V gene where checked; the cause of the rest is unknown. In all, the sample holds approximately 10,000 clones, and roughly 81% of those were seen once. The leading ten clones occupy 24% of the sample. The specimen was peripheral blood. The receptors shown here come from a man aged 55 to 70 with active COVID-19.

The chain links TRBV28 to TRBJ1-3, with 7 bases identical to TRBD1. The V and J ends lost 5 bases and 1 base, in that order; junction bases with no gene match: 11. The CDR3 loop spans 17 amino acids. Germline V gene sequence: CDR1 MDHEN, CDR2 SYDVKM. The CDR3 loop is CASSPSGQAFSGNTIYF. CDR3 nucleotides: TGTGCCAGCAGTCCCTCAGGACAGGCTTTTTCTGGAAACACCATATATTTT.

The chain employs TRBV11-2 and TRBJ1-5; 7 nucleotides match TRBD1. Germline V gene lookup returns CDR1 SGHAT and CDR2 FQNNGV. Trimming removed 1 base from V and 4 bases from J; junction bases left unmatched: 4. The CDR3 consists of 15 residues. CDR3 sequence (DNA): TGTGCCAGCAGCTTAGGGCCGGACAGGAATCAGCCCCAGCATTTT. As protein: CASSLGPDRNQPQHF.

This sequence joins TRBV13 and TRBJ2-2; 12 bases are shared with TRBD1. Per the germline V gene, CDR1 is PRHDT and CDR2 is FYEKMQ (reference sequence). This CDR3 comprises 16 residues. V shed 5 bases and J 7 bases; nucleotides not matched to a gene: 8. The CDR3 sequence is CASSPSGTGGHGELFF. The CDR3 DNA is TGTGCCAGCAGCCCCTCCGGGACAGGGGGCCACGGGGAGCTGTTTTTT.

The chain is built from TRBV4-3 and TRBJ2-3; 12 bases align to TRBD2. The J segment lost 4 bases and the V segment lost 1 base, leaving 15 bases of the junction unmatched. In germline, CDR1 is LGHNA, CDR2 YSLEER. The CDR3 spans 20 residues. Here the CDR3 reads CASSQGSTLGTSGFPDTQYF. The CDR3 bases are TGCGCCAGCAGCCAAGGGAGCACCCTGGGGACTAGCGGGTTCCCAGATACGCAGTATTTT.

The chain combines TRBV7-9 with TRBJ1-2, with 7 bases that match TRBD1. CDR1 is SEHNR and CDR2 is FQNEAQ in the germline V gene (reference sequence). V shed 6 bases and J 8 bases; nucleotides not matched to a gene: 15. The CDR3 is 15 amino acids. The CDR3 here is CASSILRTGFIGYTF. In nucleotides, the CDR3 is TGTGCCAGCAGTATACTCCGGACAGGTTTTATAGGCTACACCTTC.